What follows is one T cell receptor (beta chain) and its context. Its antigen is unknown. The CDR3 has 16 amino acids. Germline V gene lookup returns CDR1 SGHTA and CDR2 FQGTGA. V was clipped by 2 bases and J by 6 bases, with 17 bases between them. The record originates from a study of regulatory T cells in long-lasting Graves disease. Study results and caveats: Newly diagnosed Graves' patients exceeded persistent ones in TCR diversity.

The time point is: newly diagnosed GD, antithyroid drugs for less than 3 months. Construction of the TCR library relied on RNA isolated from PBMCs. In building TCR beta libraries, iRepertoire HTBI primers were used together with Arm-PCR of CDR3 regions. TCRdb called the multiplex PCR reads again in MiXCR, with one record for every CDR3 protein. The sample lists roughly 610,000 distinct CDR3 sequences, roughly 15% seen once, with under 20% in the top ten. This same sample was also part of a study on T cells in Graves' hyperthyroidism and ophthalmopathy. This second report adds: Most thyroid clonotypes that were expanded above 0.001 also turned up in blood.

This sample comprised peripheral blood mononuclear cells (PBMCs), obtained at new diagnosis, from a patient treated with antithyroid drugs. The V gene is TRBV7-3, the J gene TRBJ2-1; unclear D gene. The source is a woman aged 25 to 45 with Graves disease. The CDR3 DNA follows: TGTGCCAGCAGCTTACAAACTGCCGCCCAGCCCAATGAGCAGTTCTTC. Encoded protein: CASSLQTAAQPNEQFF. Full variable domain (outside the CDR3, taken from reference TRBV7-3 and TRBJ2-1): GAGVSQTPSNKVTEKGKYVELRCDPISGHTALYWYRQSLGQGPEFLIYFQGTGAADDSGLPNDRFFAVRPEGSVSTLKIQRTERGDSAVYLCASSLQTAAQPNEQFFGPGTRLTVL.